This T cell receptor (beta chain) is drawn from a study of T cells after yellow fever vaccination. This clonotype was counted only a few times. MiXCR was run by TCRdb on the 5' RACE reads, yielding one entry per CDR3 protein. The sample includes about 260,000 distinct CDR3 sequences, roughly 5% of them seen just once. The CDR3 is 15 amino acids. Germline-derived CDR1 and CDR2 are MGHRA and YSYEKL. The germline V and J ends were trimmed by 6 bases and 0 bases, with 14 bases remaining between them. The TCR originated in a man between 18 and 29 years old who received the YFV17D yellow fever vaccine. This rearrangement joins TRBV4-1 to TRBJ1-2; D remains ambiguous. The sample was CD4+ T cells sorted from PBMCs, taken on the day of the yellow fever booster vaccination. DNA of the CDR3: TGCGCCAGCAGGGATGCTCGTCTATCTAACTATGGCTACACCTTC. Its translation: CASRDARLSNYGYTF.